This T cell receptor beta chain was captured in a study of CD8+ T cells in alopecia areata. The wider study: Tofacitinib ran for 6 to 18 months before 6 months off drug. Study outcomes and limitations: Patients shared TCRs less clearly than mice did, possibly for HLA-related reasons. Throughout tofacitinib, many expanded lesional clones continued to persist in scalp and blood.

Extracted RNA was reverse transcribed, and the resulting cDNA served as sequencing template. Generated by immunoSEQ multiplex PCR, the TCRdb table keeps only in-frame clones and is missing some. In the table there are under 250,000 clones, less than 75% of which are singletons. A note on this clone: Its antigen is currently unknown.

This sample's treatment: oral pan-JAK inhibitor, 5-10 mg twice daily. Cell sorting on a FACSAria was used to separate CD4+ and CD8+ T cells from the PBMCs. Germline V gives CDR1 LGHNA, CDR2 YSLEER. The CDR3 is 17 amino acids. Losses at the gene ends were 0 bases for V and 4 bases for J; bases not matched to a gene: 8. The sample in question was CD4+ T cells sorted from blood, obtained at week 4, from a patient treated with tofacitinib. The chain has TRBV4-3 and TRBJ2-5; TRBD2 aligns across 10 bases. This clonotype was sampled from a human donor with alopecia areata. The CDR3 nucleotides are TGCGCCAGCAGCCAAGATTCTTCTAGCGGGGGCGGAGAGACCCAGTACTTC. It specifies CASSQDSSSGGGETQYF.